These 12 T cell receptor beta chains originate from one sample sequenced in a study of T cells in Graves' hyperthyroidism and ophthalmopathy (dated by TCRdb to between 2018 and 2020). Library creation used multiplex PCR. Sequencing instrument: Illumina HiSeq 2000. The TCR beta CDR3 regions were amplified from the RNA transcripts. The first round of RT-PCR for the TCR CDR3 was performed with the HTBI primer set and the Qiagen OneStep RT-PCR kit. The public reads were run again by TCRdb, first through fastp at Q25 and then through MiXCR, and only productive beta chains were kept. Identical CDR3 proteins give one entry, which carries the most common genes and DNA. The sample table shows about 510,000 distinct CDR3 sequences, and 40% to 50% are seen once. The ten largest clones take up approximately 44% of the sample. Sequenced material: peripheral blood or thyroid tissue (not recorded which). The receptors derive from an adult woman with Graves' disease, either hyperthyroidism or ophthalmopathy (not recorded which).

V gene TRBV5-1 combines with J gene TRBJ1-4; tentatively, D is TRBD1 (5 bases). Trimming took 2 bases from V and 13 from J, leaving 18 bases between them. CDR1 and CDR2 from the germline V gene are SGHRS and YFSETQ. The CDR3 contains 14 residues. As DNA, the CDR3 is TGCGCCAGCAGCTTTGGGGGTGGGAATGAAGGACTGTTTTTT. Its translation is CASSFGGGNEGLFF.

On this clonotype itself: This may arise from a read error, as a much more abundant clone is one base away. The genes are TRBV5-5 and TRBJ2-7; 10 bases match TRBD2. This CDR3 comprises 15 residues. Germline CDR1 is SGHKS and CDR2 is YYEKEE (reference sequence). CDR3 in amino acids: CASSLVTSGLNERYF. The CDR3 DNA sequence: TGTGCCAGCAGCTTAGTGACTAGCGGGCTAAACGAGCGGTACTTC.

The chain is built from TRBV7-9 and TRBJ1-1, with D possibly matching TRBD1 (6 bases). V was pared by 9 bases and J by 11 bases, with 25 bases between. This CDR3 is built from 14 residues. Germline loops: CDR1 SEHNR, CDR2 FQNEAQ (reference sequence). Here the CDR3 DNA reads TGTGCCAGTAAGGGCACCGGGACACCAGAGGCTGCTTTCTTT. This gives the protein CASKGTGTPEAAFF.

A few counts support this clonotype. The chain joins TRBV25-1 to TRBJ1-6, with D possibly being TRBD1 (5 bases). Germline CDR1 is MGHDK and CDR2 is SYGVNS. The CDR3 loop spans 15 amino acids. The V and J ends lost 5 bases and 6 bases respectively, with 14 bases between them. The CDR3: CASSPGQSSNSPLHF. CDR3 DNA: TGTGCCAGCAGTCCAGGGCAATCGAGTAATTCACCCCTCCACTTT.

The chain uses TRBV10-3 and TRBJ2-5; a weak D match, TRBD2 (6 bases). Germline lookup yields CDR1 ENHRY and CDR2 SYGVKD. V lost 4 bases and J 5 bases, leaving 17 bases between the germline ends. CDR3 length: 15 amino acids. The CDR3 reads CAISGSGGMMETQYF. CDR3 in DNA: TGTGCCATCAGTGGAAGTGGAGGGATGATGGAGACCCAGTACTTC.

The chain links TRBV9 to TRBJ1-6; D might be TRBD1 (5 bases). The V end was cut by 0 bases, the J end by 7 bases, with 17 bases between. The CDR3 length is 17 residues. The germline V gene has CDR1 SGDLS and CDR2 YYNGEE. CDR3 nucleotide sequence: TGTGCCAGCAGCGTAGGACCACGGGCAGGGCCCAATTCACCCCTCCACTTT. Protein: CASSVGPRAGPNSPLHF. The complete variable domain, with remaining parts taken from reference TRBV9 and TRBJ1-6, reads DSGVTQTPKHLITATGQRVTLRCSPRSGDLSVYWYQQSLDQGLQFLIQYYNGEERAKGNILERFSAQQFPDLHSELNLSSLELGDSALYFCASSVGPRAGPNSPLHFGNGTRLTVT.

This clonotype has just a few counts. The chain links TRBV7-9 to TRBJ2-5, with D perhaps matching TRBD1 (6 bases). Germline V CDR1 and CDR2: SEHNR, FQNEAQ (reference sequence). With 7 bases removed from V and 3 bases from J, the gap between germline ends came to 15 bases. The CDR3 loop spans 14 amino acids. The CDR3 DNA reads TGTGCCAGCACCCAGTGGGGGCGCAAAGAGACCCAGTACTTC. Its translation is CASTQWGRKETQYF.

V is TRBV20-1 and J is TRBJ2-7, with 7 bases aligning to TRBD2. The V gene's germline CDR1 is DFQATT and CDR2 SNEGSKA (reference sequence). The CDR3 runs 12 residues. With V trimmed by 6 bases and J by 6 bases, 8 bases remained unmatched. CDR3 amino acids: CSAPGGGPEQYF. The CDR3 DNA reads TGCAGTGCCCCGGGAGGAGGGCCCGAGCAGTACTTC.

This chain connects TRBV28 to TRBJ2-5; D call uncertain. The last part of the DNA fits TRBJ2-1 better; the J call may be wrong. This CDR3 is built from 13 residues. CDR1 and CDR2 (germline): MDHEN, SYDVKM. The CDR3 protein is CASQDGEYNEQFF. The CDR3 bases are TGTGCCTCCCAGGACGGAGAATACAATGAGCAGTTCTTC.

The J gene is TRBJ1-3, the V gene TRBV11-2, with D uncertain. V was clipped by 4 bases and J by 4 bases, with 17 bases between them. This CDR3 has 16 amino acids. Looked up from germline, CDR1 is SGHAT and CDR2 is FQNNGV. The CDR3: CASSSRNFLAGNTIYF. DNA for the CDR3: TGTGCCAGCAGCTCACGTAACTTCCTGGCGGGAAACACCATATATTTT.

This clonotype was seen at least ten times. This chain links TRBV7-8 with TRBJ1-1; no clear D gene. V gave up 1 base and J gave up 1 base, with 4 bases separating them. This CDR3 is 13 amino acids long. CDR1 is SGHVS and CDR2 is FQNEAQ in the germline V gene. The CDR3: CASSLGSNTEAFF. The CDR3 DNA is TGTGCCAGCAGCTTAGGTTCGAACACTGAAGCTTTCTTT.

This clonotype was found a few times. CDR3 region: CAISVGDRGLRYTF. In DNA form, the CDR3 reads TGTGCCATCAGCGTCGGAGACAGGGGGCTACGTTACACCTTC. The chain joins TRBV10-3 to TRBJ1-2, with 10 bases lining up with TRBD1. CDR3 length: 14 amino acids. Germline CDR1 is ENHRY and CDR2 is SYGVKD. Trimming removed 6 bases from V and 11 bases from J; junction bases left unmatched: 12.